Following are 18 T cell receptor beta chains from one sample sequenced in a study of response to subunit inactivated influenza vaccine. TCRdb reprocessed the RT-PCR reads with MiXCR, giving one entry per CDR3 protein. The sample carries about 520,000 distinct CDR3 sequences, 9.5% to 12% recorded once. Sequences were derived from PBMCs from blood, sampled about 6 weeks after vaccination. The receptors stem from a man aged 45-65 years who received an inactivated influenza vaccine.

CDR3 sequence: CASSLRAGEGAFF. The CDR3 nucleotides are TGTGCCAGCAGCTTAAGGGCAGGGGAAGGGGCTTTCTTT. The J gene is TRBJ1-1, the V gene TRBV7-9, with D tentatively TRBD1 (6 bases). CDR1 is SEHNR, CDR2 FQNEAQ, per germline (reference sequence). The germline V and J ends were trimmed by 2 bases and 11 bases, with 15 bases remaining between them. The CDR3 is 13 residues long.

V is TRBV10-3 and J is TRBJ2-7, with 7 bases matching TRBD1. The CDR3 is made up of 13 amino acids. V lost 7 bases to trimming and J lost 1 base; unmatched junction nucleotides: 4. Germline-derived CDR1 and CDR2 are ENHRY and SYGVKD. CDR3 in DNA: TGTGCCATCACTGGGACAGAGTCCTACGAGCAGTACTTC. Its protein is CAITGTESYEQYF.

This clonotype was seen only a few times. The CDR3 region is CASSQDGLNIQYF. As DNA, the CDR3 is TGTGCCAGCAGCCAAGATGGTCTAAACATTCAGTACTTC. The rearrangement links TRBV3-1 to TRBJ2-4; D not resolved. The CDR3 runs 13 residues. Germline V gene sequence: CDR1 LGHDT, CDR2 YNNKEL (reference sequence). With 0 bases removed from V and 6 bases from J, the gap between germline ends came to 6 bases.

This chain links TRBV20-1 with TRBJ1-1; the match to TRBD1 covers 7 bases. Germline CDR1 and CDR2: DFQATT and SNEGSKA (reference sequence). V shed 1 base, J shed 7 bases, and the junction held 6 bases outside the gene matches. The length of the CDR3 is 13 residues. CDR3 in amino acids: CSARVSGQIEAFF. The CDR3 DNA reads as TGCAGTGCTAGAGTCTCGGGACAGATTGAAGCTTTCTTT.

The chain employs TRBV6-5 and TRBJ2-7, with D possibly matching TRBD2 (5 bases). CDR3 length: 14 residues. CDR1 is MNHEY, CDR2 SVGAGI, per germline. Trimming cost V 5 bases and J 3 bases, with 14 bases left between them. CDR3: CASSTVLAGYEQYF. In DNA, the CDR3 is TGTGCCAGCAGTACTGTCCTAGCAGGCTACGAGCAGTACTTC.

The chain uses TRBV6-2 or TRBV6-3 and TRBJ2-1; 16 positions match TRBD2. CDR1 MNHEY and CDR2 SVGEGT come from the germline V gene. V dropped 2 bases and J dropped 7; count of bases not matched to a gene: 2. The CDR3 spans 16 residues. The CDR3 nucleotides read TGTGCCAGCAGTTACGGGGGACTAGCGGGAGGGAATGAGCAGTTCTTC. This gives the protein CASSYGGLAGGNEQFF.

Only a few counts were recorded for this clonotype. The chain links TRBV29-1 to TRBJ2-5; TRBD1 matches at 10 bases. V shed 7 bases, J shed 4 bases, and the junction held 3 bases outside the gene matches. Germline V gene data show CDR1 as SQVTM and CDR2 as ANQGSEA. The CDR3 is made up of 12 amino acids. The CDR3 reads CSGGQGGETQYF. The DNA for the CDR3 is TGCAGCGGCGGACAGGGGGGAGAGACCCAGTACTTC.

In its sample, this clonotype was seen many times. CDR3 residues: CASSRDGGRVNDEQFF. The CDR3 DNA reads as TGCGCCAGCAGCCGGGACGGCGGGAGGGTTAACGATGAGCAGTTCTTC. The V and J genes are TRBV5-1 and TRBJ2-1; TRBD2 aligns across 9 bases. V gave up 4 bases and J gave up 8 bases; unmatched junction bases: 13. The germline V gene encodes CDR1 SGHRS and CDR2 YFSETQ. This CDR3 has 16 residues. Full variable domain (missing parts from reference TRBV5-1 and TRBJ2-1): KAGVTQTPRYLIKTRGQQVTLSCSPISGHRSVSWYQQTPGQGLQFLFEYFSETQRNKGNFPGRFSGRQFSNSRSEMNVSTLELGDSALYLCASSRDGGRVNDEQFFGPGTRLTVL.

This clonotype was counted only a few times. This rearrangement joins TRBV7-3 to TRBJ2-2; 14 bases line up with TRBD2. The CDR3 spans 18 residues. Germline V CDR1 and CDR2: SGHTA, FQGTGA. The V and J ends lost 6 bases and 2 bases, in that order; junction bases with no gene match: 8. Here the CDR3 reads CASSLGLAGGPNTGELFF. CDR3 nucleotide sequence: TGTGCCAGCAGTCTCGGACTAGCGGGAGGACCAAACACCGGGGAGCTGTTTTTT.

This clonotype came up a few times. The chain employs TRBV10-3 and TRBJ2-2, with 8 bases fitting TRBD1. The CDR3 spans 15 residues. Germline CDR1 is ENHRY and CDR2 is SYGVKD. The trim removed 4 bases at V and 6 bases at J, leaving 7 bases unmatched. The CDR3, as DNA: TGTGCCATCAGTGTGCAGGGGGCTTTCTCCGGGGAGCTGTTTTTT. Translated, it gives CAISVQGAFSGELFF.

This clonotype was seen many times. V usage is TRBV20-1 and J usage is TRBJ1-6; D remains unclear. V lost 5 bases and J 4 bases, leaving 12 bases between the germline ends. CDR3 length: 14 residues. Germline CDR1 is DFQATT and CDR2 is SNEGSKA (reference sequence). The CDR3 region has the DNA TGCAGTGCTGTTTCTGGTAGTTATAATTCACCCCTCCACTTT. Residues: CSAVSGSYNSPLHF.

This chain uses TRBV5-1 with TRBJ2-3, with a weak D call TRBD2 (5 bases). Germline V gene lookup returns CDR1 SGHRS and CDR2 YFSETQ. Trimming pared 2 bases from V and 1 base from J, leaving 11 bases between. This CDR3 is built from 15 residues. CDR3 region: CASSFTGFGTDTQYF. CDR3 nucleotide sequence: TGCGCCAGCAGCTTCACGGGATTTGGCACAGATACGCAGTATTTT.

This clonotype was seen repeatedly, ten times or more. The J gene is TRBJ2-1, the V gene TRBV7-8; no clear D. Looked up from germline, CDR1 is SGHVS and CDR2 is FQNEAQ. With 0 bases removed from V and 12 bases from J, the gap between germline ends came to 12 bases. The CDR3 covers 13 residues. CDR3 sequence (DNA): TGTGCCAGCAGCTTAGCTGCCCACGTTCGGCAGTTCTTC. Amino acid sequence: CASSLAAHVRQFF.

This chain joins TRBV7-9 and TRBJ1-1; D is perhaps TRBD1 (6 bases). CDR1 is SEHNR and CDR2 is FQNEAQ in the germline V gene (reference sequence). The ends were cut back, 2 bases at V and 1 base at J, with 11 bases in the middle. The CDR3 runs to 15 residues. This CDR3 reads CASSLLRGSNTEAFF. CDR3 DNA sequence: TGTGCCAGCAGCTTATTAAGGGGGTCGAACACTGAAGCTTTCTTT.

The V and J genes are TRBV4-3 and TRBJ2-7; D is perhaps TRBD2 (6 bases). CDR3 length equals 16 residues. Trimming took off 1 base at V and 7 bases at J, with 20 bases between the two ends. The germline V gene encodes CDR1 LGHNA and CDR2 YSLEER. The chain's CDR3 is CASSQGVRDSLGEQYF. The DNA of the CDR3 is TGCGCCAGCAGCCAAGGGGTCCGGGACTCCCTAGGAGAGCAGTACTTC.

The gene calls are TRBV12-3 or TRBV12-4 and TRBJ1-4; D not resolved. CDR3 length: 14 amino acids. V was shortened by 5 bases and J by 10 bases, with 17 bases between the two germline ends. The chain's CDR3 is CASSPINGRRKLFF. Written as DNA, the CDR3 is TGTGCCAGCAGTCCTATTAACGGCCGGAGAAAACTGTTTTTT.

The chain is built from TRBV7-8 and TRBJ2-5; TRBD2 matches at 9 bases. CDR1 and CDR2 from the germline V gene are SGHVS and FQNEAQ. V shed 3 bases and J 1 base; nucleotides not matched to a gene: 6. This CDR3 has 16 residues. The CDR3 region has the DNA TGTGCCAGCAGCTTCCTTGGGACTAGCCCCCAAGAGACCCAGTACTTC. Translated, it gives CASSFLGTSPQETQYF.

The chain uses TRBV7-2 and TRBJ2-3, with TRBD2 as a possible D gene (5 bases). V was trimmed by 1 base and J by 2 bases, leaving 13 bases between them. In germline, CDR1 is SGHTA, CDR2 FQGNSA. The CDR3 contains 16 residues. CDR3 sequence: CASSLVEEPSTDTQYF. The CDR3, as DNA: TGTGCCAGCAGCTTAGTGGAGGAGCCCTCCACAGATACGCAGTATTTT.